The clone carrying this TCR beta chain has ten or more counts. The data were taken from a study of human T cells and chemical hapten exposure. Time point defined: patch test 1, 2 weeks after DPC sensitization. Treatment noted: therapeutic diphenylcyclopropenone sensitization with weekly scalp DPC. At patch-test visits, sampling came before the patch test. This CDR3 contains 14 residues. V gave up 1 base and J gave up 6 bases, with 9 bases separating them. Germline V CDR1 and CDR2: SGHTA, FQGNSA. TCRdb re-derived calls from the RACE reads in MiXCR, one entry per CDR3 protein. The sample includes about 14,000 distinct CDR3 sequences, about 15% seen only once; the top ten take about 7.8%.

Sequences were derived from whole blood, sampled in connection with sensitization to the hapten diphenylcyclopropenone (DPC). This chain uses TRBV7-2 with TRBJ2-2; the D gene is possibly TRBD2 (6 bases). This TCR was recovered from a woman in her 30s with alopecia areata. Some clones in this sample may be carry-over from other donors' samples. The CDR3 DNA is TGTGCCAGCAGCTTAGATTCGGGAGCCGGGGAGCTGTTTTTT. It yields the protein CASSLDSGAGELFF.